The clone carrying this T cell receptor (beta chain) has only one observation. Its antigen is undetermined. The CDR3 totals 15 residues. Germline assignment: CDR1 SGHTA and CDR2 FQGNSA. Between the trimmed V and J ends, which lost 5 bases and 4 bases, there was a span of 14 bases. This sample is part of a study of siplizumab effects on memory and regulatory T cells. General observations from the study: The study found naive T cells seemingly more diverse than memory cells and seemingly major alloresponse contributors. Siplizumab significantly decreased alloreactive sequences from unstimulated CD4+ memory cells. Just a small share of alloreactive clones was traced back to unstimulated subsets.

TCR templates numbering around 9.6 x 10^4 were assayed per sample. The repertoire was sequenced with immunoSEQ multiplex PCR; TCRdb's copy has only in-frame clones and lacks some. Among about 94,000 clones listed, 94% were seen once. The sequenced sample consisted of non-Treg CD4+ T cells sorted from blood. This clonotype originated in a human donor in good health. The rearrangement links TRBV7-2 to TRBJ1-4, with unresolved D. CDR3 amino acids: CASSDWKGINEKLFF. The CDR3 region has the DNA TGTGCCAGCAGCGACTGGAAAGGGATTAATGAAAAACTGTTTTTT.